The clone carrying this TCR beta chain was recorded only once. The antigen is unknown. One junction end does not reproduce the germline sequence, and a read error may be involved. Some clones are missing from TCRdb's copy, which holds only in-frame ones; the method was immunoSEQ multiplex PCR. The sample carries about 81,000 clones, roughly 90% recorded once. The CDR3 loop spans 16 amino acids. Germline V gene data show CDR1 as SGHNT and CDR2 as YYREEE (reference sequence). Mixed chimerism was transient after nonmyeloablative marrow transplants from related graft donors. These data come from a study of Tregs in tolerant kidney transplant recipients. Study-wide results and caveats: Donor-specific Treg expansion exceeded global Treg expansion in tolerant patients, suggesting antigen drive. The small number of patients limits these findings pending further validation. The most relevant donor-specific Treg TCRbeta repertoire apparently came from expansion with activated donor B cells.

The receptor comes from a human patient who received a combined kidney and bone marrow transplant. Some T cells may be provided by the graft donor. V usage is TRBV5-4 and J usage is TRBJ1-4, with 10 bases matching TRBD1. The sequencing used CD4+ T cells from blood (PBMCs), collected 24 months after the transplant. In DNA form, the CDR3 reads TGTGCCAGCCGCTTGGGACAGGGGACTGCTAATGAAAAACTGTTTTTT. Translation gives CASRLGQGTANEKLFF.